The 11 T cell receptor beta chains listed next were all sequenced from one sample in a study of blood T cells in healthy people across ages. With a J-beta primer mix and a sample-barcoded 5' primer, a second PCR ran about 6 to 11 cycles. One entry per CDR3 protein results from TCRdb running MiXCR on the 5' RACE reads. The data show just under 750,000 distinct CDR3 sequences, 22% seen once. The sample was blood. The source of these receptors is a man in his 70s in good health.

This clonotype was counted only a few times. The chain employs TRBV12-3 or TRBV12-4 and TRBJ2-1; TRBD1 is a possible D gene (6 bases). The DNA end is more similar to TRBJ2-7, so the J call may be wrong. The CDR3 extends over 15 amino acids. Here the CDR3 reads CASSFGTPDTYEQYF. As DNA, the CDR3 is TGTGCCAGCAGTTTTGGGACACCAGATACCTACGAGCAGTACTTC.

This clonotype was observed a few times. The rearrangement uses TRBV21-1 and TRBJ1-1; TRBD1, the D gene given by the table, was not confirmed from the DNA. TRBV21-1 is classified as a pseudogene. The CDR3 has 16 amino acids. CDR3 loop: CASSWAGSHMNTEAFF. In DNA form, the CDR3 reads TGTGCCAGCTCATGGGCAGGGAGCCACATGAACACTGAAGCTTTCTTT.

CDR3: CASSLRGQGDEQYV. In DNA, the CDR3 is TGCGCCAGCAGCCTGAGGGGACAGGGGGACGAGCAGTACGTC. The chain has TRBV5-1 and TRBJ2-7; 11 bases fit TRBD1. Germline CDR1 reads SGHRS; CDR2 reads YFSETQ. CDR3 size: 14 residues. The V and J ends lost 4 bases and 5 bases, in that order; junction bases with no gene match: 5.

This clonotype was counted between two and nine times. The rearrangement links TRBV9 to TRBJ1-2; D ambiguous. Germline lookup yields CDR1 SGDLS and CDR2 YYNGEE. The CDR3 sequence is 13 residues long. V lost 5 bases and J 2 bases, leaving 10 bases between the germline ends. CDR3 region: CASRNIGNYGYTF. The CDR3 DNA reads TGTGCCAGCAGAAACATAGGGAACTATGGCTACACCTTC.

CDR3 residues: CASSDLGGRETQYF. CDR3 bases: TGTGCCAGCAGTGATCTGGGGGGGCGAGAGACCCAGTACTTC. The chain links TRBV2 to TRBJ2-5; TRBD2 is a possible D gene (7 bases). With 3 bases removed from V and 4 bases from J, the gap between germline ends came to 12 bases. The CDR3 extends over 14 amino acids. Looked up from germline, CDR1 is SNHLY and CDR2 is FYNNEI.

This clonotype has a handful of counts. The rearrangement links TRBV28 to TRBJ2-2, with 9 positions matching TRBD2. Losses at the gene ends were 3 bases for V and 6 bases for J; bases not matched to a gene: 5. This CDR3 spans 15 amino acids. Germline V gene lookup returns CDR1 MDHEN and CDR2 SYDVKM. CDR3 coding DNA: TGTGCCAGCAGTTTGGCGCTAGCGGGACCCGGGGAGCTGTTTTTT. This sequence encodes CASSLALAGPGELFF.

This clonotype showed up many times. CDR3 residues: CASSLTGVTYEQYV. The CDR3 bases are TGTGCCAGCAGCTTGACAGGGGTTACCTACGAGCAGTACGTC. This chain connects TRBV7-9 to TRBJ2-7; TRBD1 aligns across 8 bases. There are 14 residues in the CDR3. Germline assignment: CDR1 SEHNR and CDR2 FQNEAQ (reference sequence). With V trimmed by 3 bases and J by 2 bases, 3 bases remained unmatched.

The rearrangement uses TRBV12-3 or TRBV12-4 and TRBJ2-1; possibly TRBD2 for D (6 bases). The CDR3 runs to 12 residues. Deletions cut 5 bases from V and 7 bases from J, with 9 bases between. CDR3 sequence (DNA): TGTGCCAGCAGTCGCGGGGCTAATGAGCAGTTCTTC. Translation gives CASSRGANEQFF.

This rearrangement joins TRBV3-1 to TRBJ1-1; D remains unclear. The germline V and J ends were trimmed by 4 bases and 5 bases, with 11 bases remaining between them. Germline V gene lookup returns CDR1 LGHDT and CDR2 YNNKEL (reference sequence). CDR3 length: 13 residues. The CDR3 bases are TGTGCCAGCAGCCTCGACGCGAGGACTGAAGCTTTCTTT. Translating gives CASSLDARTEAFF.

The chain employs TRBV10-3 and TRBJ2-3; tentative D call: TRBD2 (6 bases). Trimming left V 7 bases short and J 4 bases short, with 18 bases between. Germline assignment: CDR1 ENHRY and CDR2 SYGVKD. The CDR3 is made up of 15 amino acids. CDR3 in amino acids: CAITFSGLGADTQYF. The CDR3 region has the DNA TGTGCCATCACGTTTTCGGGACTGGGAGCAGATACGCAGTATTTT.

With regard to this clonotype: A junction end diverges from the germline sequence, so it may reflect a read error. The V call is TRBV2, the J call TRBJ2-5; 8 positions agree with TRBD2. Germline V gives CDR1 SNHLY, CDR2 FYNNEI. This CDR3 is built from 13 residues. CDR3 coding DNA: TGTGCCGGCAGGACTAGCCTCGGGGAGACCCAGTACTTC. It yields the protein CAGRTSLGETQYF. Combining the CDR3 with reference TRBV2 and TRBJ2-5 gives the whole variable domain EPEVTQTPSHQVTQMGQEVILRCVPISNHLYFYWYRQILGQKVEFLVSFYNNEISEKSEIFDDQFSVERPDGSNFTLKIRSTKLEDSAMYFCAGRTSLGETQYFGPGTRLLVL.